The present entry profiles one T cell receptor beta chain with its context. Its antigen is not known. Germline values: CDR1 MGHDK, CDR2 SYGVNS. V gave up 2 bases and J gave up 2 bases, with 7 bases separating them. The CDR3 covers 13 residues. Antigen-specific CD4+ T cells were first expanded with viral peptide pools by the ViraFEST assay and only then sequenced. After roughly 9 days in culture, the CD4+ T cells were isolated. The vaccine recipients had no prior SARS-CoV-2 infection, with negative nucleocapsid antibodies. A few million PBMC were seeded per well and grown in the presence of roughly 9.3 IU/ml IL-2 and about 10 ug/ml peptides. The data originate from a study of vaccination effects on CD4 cells after COVID-19. The study's findings and limits: Pronounced clonal contraction occurred in clones induced by infection and by vaccine late after vaccination.

Produced via immunoSEQ multiplex PCR; TCRdb's table is partial and in-frame only. The data hold about 41,000 clones, with under 75% observed a single time. Sequenced here: CD4+ T cells from PBMCs cultured with HCoV-OC43 spike peptides, sampled before COVID-19 vaccination. Stated subset: HCoV-OC43 spike overlapping peptide pool stimulation. The V gene is TRBV25-1, the J gene TRBJ2-7, with a weak D call TRBD1 (5 bases). This receptor was identified in a human donor who received a COVID-19 vaccine. DNA for the CDR3: TGTGCCAGCAGTGAACAGGGCACCTACGAGCAGTACTTC. Translated: CASSEQGTYEQYF.